The rows below give T cell receptor beta chains drawn from one sample of a study of T and B cells in COVID-19 patients. TCRdb fed the multiplex PCR reads into MiXCR, producing one record per CDR3 protein. Of around 10,000 distinct CDR3 sequences in the sample, 25% to 30% were seen once. Sequencing was carried out using blood. These receptors all stem from a human donor who had recovered from COVID-19. The CDR3 runs from the conserved cysteine through the conserved F or W. D genes are given only for firm matches.

j_call | d_call | cdr3_length | v_call | cdr3_aa
TRBJ1-5 | . | 13 | TRBV27 | CASSFGGNQPQHF
TRBJ2-3 | TRBD2 | 16 | TRBV6-1 | CASSPGLAGRMDTQYF
TRBJ1-5 | . | 15 | TRBV6-2/TRBV6-3 | CASSLLQGLDQPQHF
TRBJ1-2 | . | 14 | TRBV28 | CASSPNRDAKGYTF
TRBJ2-7 | . | 15 | TRBV7-2 | CASSAGTASSYEQYF
TRBJ2-3 | . | 11 | TRBV30 | CAWSTTDTQYF
TRBJ2-4 | . | 15 | TRBV5-6 | CASSLRTLAKNIQYF
TRBJ1-1 | TRBD1 | 15 | TRBV6-6 | CASSWDRVSQTEAFF
TRBJ1-1 | . | 14 | TRBV29-1 | CSVALLQGNTEAFF
TRBJ2-1 | . | 11 | TRBV7-9 | CASSLDPGQFF
TRBJ2-1 | TRBD2 | 15 | TRBV7-9 | CASSRLAGGVNEQFF
TRBJ2-5 | TRBD1 | 14 | TRBV5-4 | CASSLTGGGETQYF
TRBJ1-2 | . | 13 | TRBV6-1 | CASSESRGYGYTF
TRBJ1-3 | . | 14 | TRBV7-6 | CASSFRGGGNTIYF
TRBJ1-2 | TRBD1 | 14 | TRBV28 | CASSRGQGAYGYTF
TRBJ1-2 | . | 15 | TRBV18 | CASSPPGPDSYGYTF
TRBJ2-4 | . | 16 | TRBV5-1 | CASSIFTGTTKNIQYF
TRBJ2-3 | . | 15 | TRBV20-1 | CSASSAGPSTDTQYF
TRBJ2-3 | . | 15 | TRBV6-2/TRBV6-3 | CASSHGEGEADTQYF
TRBJ1-1 | TRBD1 | 11 | TRBV20-1 | CSATRDREAFF
TRBJ1-2 | TRBD1 | 16 | TRBV7-2 | CASSLTTGTGHYGYTF
TRBJ1-1 | TRBD1 | 15 | TRBV7-9 | CASSLGDRGSEEAFF
TRBJ1-4 | . | 16 | TRBV5-5 | CASSSGLGGRGEKLFF
TRBJ1-6 | . | 13 | TRBV30 | CAWSVQDNSPLHF
TRBJ2-2 | . | 14 | TRBV18 | CASSPGAGTGELFF
TRBJ1-1 | . | 14 | TRBV20-1 | CSASGRRRDTEAFF